The source of this TCR beta chain is a study of early stage breast cancer tumors. CDR3 length: 16 amino acids. The V gene's germline CDR1 is MNHNS and CDR2 SASEGT. V was clipped by 4 bases and J by 2 bases; unmatched bases: 7. A remark on this clone: The antigen remains unidentified.

Study-level points and caveats: In about 85% of the 16 patients, blood comparison separated tumor from normal breast. Tumors had 2.5 to 3-fold higher T cell density and higher clonality than adjacent normal breast tissue.

Only in-frame clones appear in the TCRdb table, and some are missing; sequencing was by immunoSEQ multiplex PCR. The sample consists of about 5,400 clones, 55% to 75% of them appearing once. The gene calls are TRBV6-1 and TRBJ2-5, with 10 bases matching TRBD2. The sequenced sample consisted of breast tumor tissue. The source of this sequence is a person aged 55 to 75 with breast cancer. The CDR3 is CASSVLAGGPQETQYF. DNA of the CDR3: TGTGCCAGCAGTGTCTTAGCGGGGGGTCCTCAAGAGACCCAGTACTTC.